Listed below are T cell receptor beta chains from one sample, sequenced in a study of OX40 agonist ivuxolimab in advanced cancers. Sequenced by immunoSEQ multiplex PCR; TCRdb stores in-frame clones only, minus some. Found here are 40,000 to 55,000 clones, roughly 84% of them singletons; the top ten hold under 30%. The source material was CD4+ or CD8+ T cells sorted from blood, sampled in a trial of the OX40 agonist ivuxolimab. These receptors were taken from an adult with an advanced solid tumor such as melanoma, head and neck, liver or kidney cancer. CDR3s include the opening cysteine and the closing phenylalanine or tryptophan. A D gene is named only where the DNA matches it firmly. Some rows have no size entry. The others give once, few or many, or a class for an expanded clone.

CDR3: CSAQDRGFQGYTF
DNA: TGCAGCGCTCAAGACAGGGGGTTTCAGGGCTACACCTTC
D: TRBD1
J: TRBJ1-2
size: NA
V: TRBV29-1

CDR3: CASSQQGGVYEQYF
DNA: TGTGCCAGCAGCCAACAGGGCGGGGTCTACGAGCAGTACTTC
D: NA
J: TRBJ2-7
size: NA
V: TRBV13

CDR3: CSVEDLTDTQYF
DNA: TGCAGCGTTGAAGATCTCACAGATACGCAGTATTTT
D: NA
J: TRBJ2-3
size: NA
V: TRBV29-1

CDR3: CATRPSSYEQYF
DNA: TGTGCCACCAGGCCCTCGTCCTACGAGCAGTACTTC
D: NA
J: TRBJ2-7
size: NA
V: TRBV28

CDR3: CASSLSRDREKLFF
DNA: TGTGCCAGCAGCCTGTCCCGGGACAGAGAAAAACTGTTTTTT
D: TRBD1
J: TRBJ1-4
size: NA
V: TRBV14

CDR3: CASSYDTGVPNGYTF
DNA: TGTGCCAGCAGCTACGATACAGGGGTCCCTAATGGCTACACCTTC
D: TRBD1
J: TRBJ1-2
size: NA
V: TRBV7-9

CDR3: CASSPHFSGANVLTF
DNA: TGTGCCAGCAGCCCTCACTTCTCTGGGGCCAACGTCCTGACTTTC
D: NA
J: TRBJ2-6
size: NA
V: TRBV9

CDR3: CAFGVAYNEQFF
DNA: TGTGCCTTCGGAGTTGCCTACAATGAGCAGTTCTTC
D: NA
J: TRBJ2-1
size: NA
V: TRBV6-1

CDR3: CASSLGFYNEQFF
DNA: TGTGCCAGTAGCTTGGGTTTTTACAATGAGCAGTTCTTC
D: NA
J: TRBJ2-1
size: once
V: TRBV11-2

CDR3: CARPTGTGGGCVNTEAFF
DNA: TGTGCCAGACCGACTGGGACAGGGGGCGGGTGCGTGAACACTGAAGCTTTCTTT
D: TRBD1
J: TRBJ1-1
size: medium-sized
V: TRBV5-3

CDR3: CASSPKGGSGNTIYF
DNA: TGTGCCAGCAGCCCTAAGGGGGGCTCTGGAAACACCATATATTTT
D: NA
J: TRBJ1-3
size: NA
V: TRBV11-2

CDR3: CASSFGVGDTQYF
DNA: TGTGCCAGCAGCTTCGGGGTCGGAGATACGCAGTATTTT
D: NA
J: TRBJ2-3
size: NA
V: TRBV5-5

CDR3: CASSLFDRGFETQYF
DNA: TGTGCTAGCAGCTTATTTGACAGGGGTTTCGAGACCCAGTACTTC
D: TRBD1
J: TRBJ2-5
size: NA
V: TRBV7-7

CDR3: CASSEGGENEKLFF
DNA: TGTGCCAGCAGTGAGGGGGGAGAGAATGAAAAACTGTTTTTT
D: NA
J: TRBJ1-4
size: NA
V: TRBV6-1

CDR3: CASSETGVEQYF
DNA: TGTGCCAGCAGCGAAACAGGGGTAGAGCAGTACTTC
D: TRBD1
J: TRBJ2-7
size: NA
V: TRBV7-9

CDR3: CASSDSSRRDNSPLHF
DNA: TGTGCCAGCAGTGACTCGAGTCGCAGGGATAATTCACCCCTCCACTTT
D: NA
J: TRBJ1-6
size: NA
V: TRBV6-4

CDR3: CASSLLGKNTEAFF
DNA: TGTGCCAGCAGTTTATTGGGAAAGAACACTGAAGCTTTCTTT
D: NA
J: TRBJ1-1
size: NA
V: TRBV27

CDR3: CASSFSGRGSTDTQYF
DNA: TGTGCCAGCAGCTTTAGCGGGAGGGGGTCCACAGATACGCAGTATTTT
D: TRBD2
J: TRBJ2-3
size: NA
V: TRBV7-3

CDR3: CASSPVGQGEEQYF
DNA: TGTGCCAGCAGCCCCGTGGGACAGGGGGAAGAGCAGTACTTC
D: TRBD1
J: TRBJ2-7
size: NA
V: TRBV5-4

CDR3: CSVGGGGAYEQYF
DNA: TGCAGCGTTGGGGGCGGGGGAGCCTACGAGCAGTACTTC
D: TRBD2
J: TRBJ2-7
size: NA
V: TRBV29-1

CDR3: CAIEMMNTEAFF
DNA: TGTGCCATAGAGATGATGAACACTGAAGCTTTCTTT
D: NA
J: TRBJ1-1
size: NA
V: TRBV2